Listed here are 7 T cell receptor beta chains from one sample, sequenced in a study of blood T cell repertoires in COVID-19. Sequencing was performed with immunoSEQ multiplex PCR; in TCRdb, only in-frame clones are kept and a portion is missing. The sample lists some 140,000 clones; around three quarters were seen once. Sequenced material: peripheral blood. These receptors were obtained from a man aged 55 to 70 with acute or convalescent COVID-19.

This clone was seen a single time. The chain is built from TRBV28 and TRBJ2-1, with D tentatively TRBD1 (5 bases). The CDR3 has 14 amino acids. With 7 bases removed from V and 1 base from J, the gap between germline ends came to 11 bases. Germline CDR1 is MDHEN and CDR2 is SYDVKM. The CDR3 spells CASMAAGSYNEQFF. In DNA form, the CDR3 reads TGTGCCAGCATGGCGGCAGGGTCCTACAATGAGCAGTTCTTC.

The chain employs TRBV10-3 and TRBJ2-1; 11 bases match TRBD2. Per germline, CDR1 ENHRY and CDR2 SYGVKD. This CDR3 is 16 amino acids long. V gave up 0 bases and J gave up 7 bases; unmatched junction bases: 5. The CDR3 DNA reads TGTGCCATCAGTGAGTCGAGTAGCGGGAGGGCTAATGAGCAGTTCTTC. This codes for CAISESSSGRANEQFF.

This clone was observed once. V is TRBV5-1 and J is TRBJ2-3; tentative D call: TRBD1 (6 bases). CDR1 SGHRS and CDR2 YFSETQ come from the germline V gene. Trimming stripped 0 bases from V and 6 bases from J, with 14 bases between. The CDR3 spans 15 residues. In DNA, the CDR3 is TGCGCCAGCAGCTTGGTGGGGGCGGGCGCGGATACGCAGTATTTT. Its translation is CASSLVGAGADTQYF.

V is TRBV9 and J is TRBJ2-3, with a tentative D call TRBD2 (6 bases). The germline V gene encodes CDR1 SGDLS and CDR2 YYNGEE. The CDR3 consists of 13 residues. The V and J ends lost 5 bases and 0 bases respectively, with 7 bases between them. The DNA of the CDR3 is TGTGCCAGCAGTGGGGGGAGCACAGATACGCAGTATTTT. Translated, it gives CASSGGSTDTQYF.

Here the CDR3 reads CATQTGLSNQPQHF. The CDR3, as DNA: TGTGCCACCCAAACAGGTCTTTCAAATCAGCCCCAGCATTTT. This chain links TRBV10-3 with TRBJ1-5; the D gene is possibly TRBD1 (5 bases). The CDR3 loop spans 14 amino acids. Germline V gives CDR1 ENHRY, CDR2 SYGVKD. The V end lost 10 bases, the J end lost 4 bases, and 17 bases lay between the germline ends.

V is TRBV5-5 and J is TRBJ2-3; D not certain. The V and J ends lost 1 base and 1 base respectively, with 7 bases between them. Germline CDR1 is SGHKS and CDR2 is YYEKEE (reference sequence). The CDR3 runs to 14 residues. CDR3 bases: TGTGCCAGCAGCTTGTTCCAGGGCACAGATACGCAGTATTTT. Its translation: CASSLFQGTDTQYF.

The CDR3 loop reads CASAQGAVNNSPLHF. CDR3 sequence (DNA): TGCGCCAGCGCGCAGGGGGCAGTCAATAATTCACCCCTCCACTTT. The chain links TRBV4-3 to TRBJ1-6; TRBD1 agrees at 8 bases. This CDR3 is built from 15 residues. Germline CDR1 is LGHNA and CDR2 is YSLEER. J lost 5 bases, V lost 8 bases, and 8 bases had no gene match.